This entry lists 17 T cell receptor beta chains sequenced from one sample in a study of T cells in Graves' hyperthyroidism and ophthalmopathy. Amplification targeted TCR beta CDR3 regions from RNA transcripts. The TCR CDR3 was amplified in a first-round RT-PCR using the HTBI primer set. TCRdb reanalysed the multiplex PCR reads using MiXCR and keeps one entry per CDR3 protein. Among roughly 560,000 distinct CDR3 sequences listed, 14% to 15% were seen once. What was sequenced was blood. All receptors come from a woman in her 40s with Graves' ophthalmopathy.

This clonotype has at least ten counts. The chain's CDR3 is CASSPISGNTIYF. The CDR3 bases are TGTGCCAGCAGTCCGATCTCTGGAAACACCATATATTTT. The chain recombines TRBV12-3 or TRBV12-4 with TRBJ1-3, with unresolved D. V was clipped by 5 bases and J by 0 bases, with 5 bases between them. This CDR3 contains 13 residues.

This clonotype was detected many times. The chain is built from TRBV15 and TRBJ2-7; the match to TRBD2 covers 10 bases. This CDR3 has 15 residues. In germline, CDR1 is LNHNV, CDR2 YYDKDF (reference sequence). With V trimmed by 1 base and J by 1 base, 1 base remained unmatched. The CDR3: CATSRVAGGSYEQYF. DNA for the CDR3: TGTGCCACCAGCAGAGTAGCGGGAGGTTCCTACGAGCAGTACTTC.

V usage is TRBV6-2 or TRBV6-3 and J usage is TRBJ2-2; tentative D call: TRBD2 (7 bases). Trimming removed 8 bases at V and 3 bases at J, with 16 bases between. The CDR3 loop spans 15 amino acids. Germline V CDR1 and CDR2: MNHEY, SVGEGT. Written as DNA, the CDR3 is TGTGCCAGCGATTTAGGGGGAGGGCACACCGGGGAGCTGTTTTTT. This codes for CASDLGGGHTGELFF.

This clonotype was picked up a small number of times. The rearrangement uses TRBV6-1 and TRBJ2-4; D not certain. This CDR3 is built from 13 residues. The germline gives CDR1 MNHNS, CDR2 SASEGT. The ends were cut back, 1 base at V and 8 bases at J, with 9 bases in the middle. The DNA for the CDR3 is TGTGCCAGCAGTGAAGGCCCCTGGGACATTCAGTACTTC. It codes for CASSEGPWDIQYF.

The rearrangement links TRBV5-1 to TRBJ1-2, with D uncertain. This CDR3 has 16 amino acids. Trimming stripped 1 base from V and 3 bases from J, with 16 bases between. Germline CDR1 is SGHRS and CDR2 is YFSETQ. CDR3 sequence: CASSLMSPGPHYGYTF. The CDR3 region has the DNA TGCGCCAGCAGCTTGATGTCTCCAGGCCCCCACTATGGCTACACCTTC.

This clonotype was seen ten or more times. This chain uses TRBV6-2 or TRBV6-3 with TRBJ1-1; D uncertain. CDR1 is MNHEY, CDR2 SVGEGT, per germline. Trimming removed 3 bases at V and 3 bases at J, with 11 bases between. CDR3 length: 14 residues. CDR3 residues: CASSYFSEDTEAFF. CDR3 nucleotides: TGTGCCAGCAGTTATTTCAGCGAGGACACTGAAGCTTTCTTT.

The sample holds many counts of this clonotype. The J gene is TRBJ1-2, the V gene TRBV5-4; D remains ambiguous. This CDR3 contains 13 residues. Trimming took 5 bases from V and 8 from J, leaving 16 bases between them. CDR1 is SGHNT and CDR2 is YYREEE in the germline V gene (reference sequence). This CDR3 is CASSEMNNGGYTF. The CDR3 DNA sequence: TGTGCCAGCAGTGAGATGAATAATGGGGGCTACACCTTC.

Turning to this clonotype: The junction departs from the called germline gene at one end, perhaps through a read error. This chain joins TRBV7-2 and TRBJ2-7; D ambiguous. The CDR3 runs to 11 residues. The germline V gene has CDR1 SGHTA and CDR2 FQGNSA. CDR3 protein: CASSLSSHINF. The CDR3 DNA follows: TGTGCCAGCAGCTTAAGCAGCCACATCAACTTC.

This clonotype has just a few counts. Here the CDR3 reads CASSLDAHSYEQYF. The CDR3 bases are TGTGCCAGCAGCTTAGACGCCCACTCCTACGAGCAGTACTTC. The chain couples TRBV7-2 to TRBJ2-7; no firm D call. The CDR3 covers 14 residues. Germline V gene lookup returns CDR1 SGHTA and CDR2 FQGNSA. Between the trimmed V and J ends, which lost 1 base and 0 bases, there was a span of 7 bases.

V gene TRBV12-3 or TRBV12-4 combines with J gene TRBJ2-7, with 9 nucleotides matching TRBD1. CDR3 length: 15 residues. J was trimmed by 7 bases and V by 4 bases; bases with no gene match: 11. The CDR3, as DNA: TGTGCCAGCAGTTCCCCCGGGACAGGGTTGCGGGAGCAGTACTTC. Translation gives CASSSPGTGLREQYF.

This clonotype was recorded at least ten times. The chain recombines TRBV12-3 or TRBV12-4 with TRBJ1-1, with a weak D call TRBD1 (5 bases). The CDR3 covers 14 residues. V shed 3 bases and J shed 8 bases, with 16 bases lying between them. CDR3 amino acids: CASSLMGPSEEAFF. As DNA, the CDR3 is TGTGCCAGCAGTTTGATGGGGCCTAGCGAGGAAGCTTTCTTT.

This clonotype was recorded at least ten times. CDR3 coding DNA: TGTGCCAGCAAGGAAGGGGGTTATCAGCCCCAGCATTTT. This codes for CASKEGGYQPQHF. The chain has TRBV28 and TRBJ1-5, with D perhaps TRBD1 (6 bases). V dropped 7 bases and J dropped 5 bases, with 12 bases sitting between them. The CDR3 sequence is 13 residues long. Germline V CDR1 and CDR2: MDHEN, SYDVKM.

A remark on this clonotype: This sequence may be a read error, since a much larger clone differs from it by one base. This sequence joins TRBV28 and TRBJ2-2; possibly TRBD1 or TRBD2 for D (6 bases each). This CDR3 has 16 residues. Germline CDR1 and CDR2: MDHEN and SYDVKM. The CDR3 DNA sequence: TGTGCCAGCAGTTTCGCTGGGGGGCAAGTCACCGGGGATCTGTTTTTT. Protein product: CASSFAGGQVTGDLFF. The whole variable domain, filled in from reference TRBV28 and TRBJ2-2, reads DVKVTQSSRYLVKRTGEKVFLECVQDMDHENMFWYRQDPGLGLRLIYFSYDVKMKEKGDIPEGYSVSREKKERFSLILESASTNQTSMYLCASSFAGGQVTGDLFFGEGSRLTVL.

This clonotype was seen repeatedly, ten times or more. The chain has TRBV12-3 or TRBV12-4 and TRBJ2-5, with D possibly being TRBD1 or TRBD2 (6 bases each). The length of the CDR3 is 12 residues. V lost 3 bases and J 10 bases, leaving 12 bases between the germline ends. CDR3 region: CASSLGGRDQYF. The CDR3 nucleotides read TGTGCCAGCAGTTTGGGGGGCCGAGACCAGTACTTC.

This clonotype showed up just a few times. Compared with germline, one end of the junction differs, possibly owing to a read error. The CDR3 coding sequence is TGTGTCACCAGCAGAGGGGGCCTGACCTACGAGCAGTACTTC. Amino acid sequence: CVTSRGGLTYEQYF. This sequence joins TRBV15 and TRBJ2-7; 7 bases fit TRBD1. CDR1 LNHNV and CDR2 YYDKDF come from the germline V gene (reference sequence). This CDR3 contains 14 residues.

This clonotype was observed at least ten times. This rearrangement joins TRBV7-9 to TRBJ2-5; D may be TRBD2 (5 bases). There are 15 residues in the CDR3. Trimming pared 2 bases from V and 4 bases from J, leaving 14 bases between. The germline V gene has CDR1 SEHNR and CDR2 FQNEAQ (reference sequence). CDR3 amino acids: CASSLNRIGRETQYF. CDR3 in DNA: TGTGCCAGCAGCTTAAACCGAATAGGGAGAGAGACCCAGTACTTC. The entire variable domain, with the rest obtained from reference TRBV7-9 and TRBJ2-5, is as follows: DTGVSQNPRHKITKRGQNVTFRCDPISEHNRLYWYRQTLGQGPEFLTYFQNEAQLEKSRLLSDRFSAERPKGSFSTLEIQRTEQGDSAMYLCASSLNRIGRETQYFGPGTRLLVL.

This clonotype has at least ten counts. This chain joins TRBV6-1 and TRBJ1-2; D is undetermined. There are 12 residues in the CDR3. Germline-derived CDR1 and CDR2 are MNHNS and SASEGT. Between the trimmed V and J ends, which lost 8 bases and 4 bases, there was a span of 11 bases. The CDR3 DNA reads TGTGCCAGCGCCCCGGGGTTCTATGGCTACACCTTC. It encodes CASAPGFYGYTF.